This entry describes one T cell receptor (beta chain). The antigen is undetermined. The record originates from a study of beta chain features in type 1 diabetes. The CDR3 sequence is 14 residues long. The V gene lost 3 bases and the J gene lost 5 bases, with 14 bases spanning the gap. CDR1 is SGHRS, CDR2 YFSETQ, per germline. Study-wide results and limits: Naive, central memory and Treg TCRB repertoires appeared more alike in patients than in healthy donors.

Expressed TCRB transcripts were sequenced after all isolated RNA was converted to cDNA. Using immunoSEQ multiplex PCR, the repertoire was profiled, and TCRdb retains in-frame clones only, with some absent. The top ten clones hold approximately 0.99% of a sample with around 290,000 clones, 8% of them seen once. The TCR originated in a woman younger than 30 in good health. The chain employs TRBV5-1 and TRBJ1-1, with D tentatively TRBD1 (5 bases). The sample taken for sequencing was central memory CD4+ T cells from blood. CDR3 loop: CASSSGTWGTEAFF. The CDR3 DNA reads TGCGCCAGCAGCTCCGGGACGTGGGGAACTGAAGCTTTCTTT.